This TCR beta chain was recorded in a study of T cell responses to AZD1222 COVID-19 vaccine. The study, taken as a whole, reports: Increases in Spike-specific TCR breadth and depth were seen after two AZD1222 doses. Only a handful of AZD1222 recipients, several in all, had baseline seropositivity.

Details on this clone: Its antigen is unknown.

The method was immunoSEQ multiplex PCR; TCRdb's version includes in-frame clones alone and lacks a portion of them. The repertoire holds 90,000 to 110,000 clones, 82% seen once, with approximately 5% in the top ten. Trimming removed 11 bases from V and 5 bases from J, with 18 bases in between. CDR1 is MNHEY, CDR2 SVGAGI, per germline. The CDR3 loop spans 14 amino acids. The sample consisted of peripheral blood, taken on day 0 of AZD1222 vaccination. This rearrangement joins TRBV6-5 to TRBJ2-2; possibly TRBD1 for D (6 bases). This receptor was obtained from an adult in good health. The CDR3 spells CASAKGVGTGELFF. CDR3 DNA: TGTGCCTCCGCAAAGGGGGTCGGGACCGGGGAGCTGTTTTTT.